This T cell receptor (beta chain) was identified during a study of Ad26.COV2.S vaccination and SARS-CoV-2 variants. Method: immunoSEQ multiplex PCR; TCRdb's copy keeps in-frame clones and lacks some. This table holds some 290,000 clones, about 86% found once. CDR1 and CDR2 from the germline V gene are SGHTA and FQGTGA. V gave up 8 bases and J gave up 2 bases; unmatched junction bases: 5. The CDR3 totals 13 residues. Treatment specified: around 19 received Ad26.COV2.S at low or high dose, single or two shots; roughly 5 received placebo; per-sample allocation not given. Collection of the samples took place on day 63 after the first injection of vaccine or placebo.

This rearrangement joins TRBV7-3 to TRBJ2-5; 7 bases fit TRBD1. The clonotype was recovered from a person between 18 and 65 years old who received the Ad26.COV2.S COVID-19 vaccine or a placebo. The source material was peripheral blood, sampled in a trial of Ad26.COV2.S vaccine versus placebo. CDR3 in DNA: TGTGCCAGCTCCCAGGGACAGCAAGAGACCCAGTACTTC. Amino acid sequence: CASSQGQQETQYF.